These 3 T cell receptor beta chains were all obtained from the same sample, sequenced in a study of healthy donors' naive CD4 and CD8 T cells. Each TCR library used roughly 510 ng of total RNA and a linear amplification protocol. TCRdb redid the calling of the reads with MiXCR, one entry per CDR3 protein. The sample lists 180,000 or so distinct CDR3 sequences, around 80% seen once, with about 2.3% in the top ten. The sequencing sample was made of naive CD4+ and CD8+ T cells sorted from blood, pooled from several donors. These receptors were obtained from a pool of human donors in good health; the sample pools cells from several healthy donors.

The gene calls are TRBV7-2 and TRBJ2-1, with 9 bases identical to TRBD1. Germline CDR1 is SGHTA and CDR2 is FQGNSA. The CDR3 sequence is 17 residues long. Losses at the gene ends were 4 bases for V and 1 base for J; bases not matched to a gene: 8. The CDR3 bases are TGTGCCAGCAGCTGGGGACAGGGAATAGGATCCTACAATGAGCAGTTCTTC. Translation: CASSWGQGIGSYNEQFF.

The gene calls are TRBV4-3 and TRBJ2-7; tentative D call: TRBD1 (6 bases). CDR1 is LGHNA and CDR2 is YSLEER in the germline V gene. Trimming cost V 0 bases and J 7 bases, with 13 bases left between them. There are 14 residues in the CDR3. The CDR3 protein is CASSQDYRASEQYF. CDR3 DNA: TGCGCCAGCAGCCAAGATTACAGGGCAAGTGAGCAGTACTTC.

The chain carries TRBV27 and TRBJ2-3; D ambiguous. The CDR3 runs 14 residues. Germline loops: CDR1 MNHEY, CDR2 SMNVEV (reference sequence). The V gene lost 6 bases and the J gene lost 7 bases, with 17 bases spanning the gap. This CDR3 reads CASSPGSPIYTQYF. DNA for the CDR3: TGTGCCAGCAGCCCGGGCTCTCCCATATATACGCAGTATTTT.